This T cell receptor beta chain was identified in a study of T cells in Graves' hyperthyroidism and ophthalmopathy. This clonotype was seen repeatedly, ten times or more. Diagnostic decisions used clinical symptoms, serum thyroxine and TRAb, thyroid ultrasound and orbital computed tomography. What was amplified from RNA transcripts were TCR beta CDR3 regions. A first-round RT-PCR of the TCR CDR3 used the HTBI primer set. TCRdb re-called the multiplex PCR reads through MiXCR, storing one row per CDR3 protein. The sample contains roughly 380,000 distinct CDR3 sequences, less than 20% of which appear only once. V was cut by 10 bases and J by 6 bases, with 22 bases left in between. The CDR3 has 14 amino acids.

The J gene is TRBJ2-7, the V gene TRBV12-3 or TRBV12-4; D may correspond to TRBD1 or TRBD2 (6 bases each). The specimen sequenced was blood. The source is a woman in her forties with Graves' ophthalmopathy. This chain's CDR3 is CATGAGTGVGEQYF. The CDR3 coding sequence is TGTGCCACGGGGGCCGGGACCGGAGTCGGCGAGCAGTACTTC.